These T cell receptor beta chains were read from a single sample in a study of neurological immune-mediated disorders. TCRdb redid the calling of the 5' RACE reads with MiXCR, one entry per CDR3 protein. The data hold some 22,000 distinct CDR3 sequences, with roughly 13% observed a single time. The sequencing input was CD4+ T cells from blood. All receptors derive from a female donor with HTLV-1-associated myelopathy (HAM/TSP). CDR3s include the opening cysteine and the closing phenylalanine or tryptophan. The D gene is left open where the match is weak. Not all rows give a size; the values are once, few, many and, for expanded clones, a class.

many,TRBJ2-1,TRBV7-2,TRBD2,CASSLRGGELDEQFF,TGTGCCAGCAGCTTACGGGGAGGGGAGCTCGATGAGCAGTTCTTC
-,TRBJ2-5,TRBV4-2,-,CASSKDRLEGQETQYF,TGTGCCAGCAGCAAGGATCGATTAGAGGGGCAAGAGACCCAGTACTTC
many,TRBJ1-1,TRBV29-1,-,CSVEDVLMNTEAFF,TGCAGCGTTGAAGACGTACTTATGAACACTGAAGCTTTCTTT
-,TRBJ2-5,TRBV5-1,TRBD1,CASRTGTVQETQYF,TGCGCCAGCAGAACCGGGACAGTACAAGAGACCCAGTACTTC
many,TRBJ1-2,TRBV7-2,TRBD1,CASSPRQGNYGYTF,TGTGCCAGCAGCCCAAGACAGGGTAACTATGGCTACACCTTC
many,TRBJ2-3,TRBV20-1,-,CSASTDSTDTQYF,TGCAGTGCTAGTACGGATAGCACAGATACGCAGTATTTT
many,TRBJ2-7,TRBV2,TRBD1,CAITGQGAQKWGEQYF,TGTGCCATAACTGGACAGGGGGCCCAAAAATGGGGCGAGCAGTACTTC
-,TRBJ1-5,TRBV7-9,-,CASSPSYSNQPQHF,TGTGCCAGCAGCCCGTCATATAGCAATCAGCCCCAGCATTTT
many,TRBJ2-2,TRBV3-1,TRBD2,CASTSLAGGSGELFF,TGTGCCAGCACCTCTCTAGCGGGAGGGTCCGGGGAGCTGTTTTTT
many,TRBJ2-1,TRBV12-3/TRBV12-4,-,CASSPGLYNEQFF,TGTGCCAGCAGTCCAGGACTGTACAATGAGCAGTTCTTC
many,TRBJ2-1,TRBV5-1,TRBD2,CASSLVGTSVVYNEQFF,TGCGCCAGCAGCTTGGTGGGGACTAGCGTCGTTTACAATGAGCAGTTCTTC
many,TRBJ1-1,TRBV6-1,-,CASTIGDPNTEAFF,TGTGCCAGTACCATTGGGGACCCGAACACTGAAGCTTTCTTT
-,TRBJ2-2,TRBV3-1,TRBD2,CASSRAGGWNTEELFF,TGTGCCAGCAGCCGAGCGGGAGGTTGGAACACAGAGGAGCTGTTTTTT
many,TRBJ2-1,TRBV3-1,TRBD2,CASSPRGSGRAYNEQFF,TGTGCCAGCAGCCCCCGGGGAAGCGGGAGGGCCTACAATGAGCAGTTCTTC
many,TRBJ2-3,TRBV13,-,CASSSSGPDTQYF,TGTGCCAGCAGTTCCAGCGGGCCAGATACGCAGTATTTT
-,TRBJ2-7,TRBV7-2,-,CASSLVGGKNEQYF,TGTGCCAGCAGCTTAGTCGGAGGGAAGAACGAGCAGTACTTC